The sequence of this T cell receptor (beta chain) was determined in a study of blood T cells in healthy people across ages (dated by TCRdb to between 2014 and 2016). About the investigation overall: In model experiments, template switching captured roughly one uniquely barcoded TCR beta cDNA molecule for every two T cells. To track age-related changes in TCR beta repertoire diversity, the study relied on deep sequencing normalized with unique cDNA molecular identifiers. Four age groups were formed from the donors: young (average approximately 15 years), middle-aged (approximately 40), aged (roughly 59) and long-lived (less than 85). Donors of different ages were randomly distributed across sequencing lanes to avoid experimental bias. For two donors (one aged 18 to 30 and one aged 80 or older), the study analyzed two additional independent replicas of 1 million unique cDNA reads from the same blood draw. General conclusions and limits of the study: Because profiling used bulk unsorted PBMCs, naive and antigen-experienced compartments could not be compared conclusively. Total diversity estimates from one million sequenced T cells were considered lower bounds and underestimates. Compared with the aged group, the long-lived group had more naive CD4+ T cells, fewer expanded clones and increased TCR diversity, suggesting age selection. Observed TCR beta diversity per million T cells fell roughly linearly with age, and a significant reduction was already apparent by age roughly 40. Donor CMV infection status was unknown, potentially confounding age-related changes in expanded clonotypes. Observed TCR beta diversity correlated strongly with the percentage of naive T cells measured by flow cytometry.

The library relied on 5' RACE. These reads were obtained on an Illumina HiSeq 2500. A second PCR of roughly 7 to 11 cycles was performed with a sample-barcoded 5' primer and a J-beta primer mix. A unique molecular identifier was introduced onto each TCR beta cDNA molecule by a template-switch 5' adaptor carrying 12 random nucleotides. At least 2.5 million CDR3-containing paired-end reads were obtained from each sample. The Mint cDNA synthesis kit, primed by a TRBC-specific oligonucleotide, was used to synthesize first-strand cDNA from all RNA. All cDNA was treated with uracil-DNA glycosylase and then went through a first 18-cycle PCR with the universal primers M1SS and BC2_uni_R. The paper's processing steps were these. For normalization, 1 million high-quality reads were randomly selected from each sample, with every read carrying a distinct molecular identifier. Instead of being binned into consensus sequences, reads that shared molecular identifiers were thrown out. MiTCR, with a Q25 quality threshold and the strictest error-elimination algorithm, was used for CDR3 identification, clonotype clustering and error correction. A nonparametric unseen species model with Euler transformation was used to estimate a lower bound on total TCR beta diversity. In TCRdb, the public reads were trimmed at Q25 with fastp and aligned with MiXCR, with productive beta chains retained. Rows matching on CDR3 protein sequence are summarized as one entry with the most common DNA and genes. The V and J calls and clone size are TCRdb's, not the authors'. Counted in this sample were around 600,000 distinct CDR3 sequences; 45% to 55% of them appeared once. 20% to 25% of the sample belongs to the ten largest clones.

The CDR3 contains 16 residues, cysteine and phenylalanine counted. Left in the record is the CDR3 DNA by itself, 48 bases read in frame from the first base. V sheds 7 bases and J sheds 2 bases, leaving 21 bases between their ends. This clonotype was recorded a few times. The specificity of this receptor is unknown. No quality values exist for individual bases; no much larger clone is one base distant. Donors were a few dozen systemically healthy Caucasian individuals from Russia aged roughly 6 to 95 years. About 10 milliliters of peripheral blood were collected from each donor into EDTA-treated Vacutainer tubes. Ficoll-Paque density-gradient centrifugation was used to isolate PBMCs, with at least 6.5 million per sample. Total RNA, at least 5 micrograms per sample, was extracted from PBMCs with Trizol reagent. The percentages of naive CD45RAhigh/CD27high T cells were determined by flow cytometry on a PBMC aliquot from every donor.

This TCR derives from a man older than 75 in good health. The sequence joins TRBV12-3 or TRBV12-4 to TRBJ2-7; no D gene can be assigned with confidence. Sample: blood. In nucleotide form, the sequence is TGTGCCAGCACTACGGGCAGTAGGTCTTTGGCCTACGAGCAGTACTTC. This codes for CASTTGSRSLAYEQYF.